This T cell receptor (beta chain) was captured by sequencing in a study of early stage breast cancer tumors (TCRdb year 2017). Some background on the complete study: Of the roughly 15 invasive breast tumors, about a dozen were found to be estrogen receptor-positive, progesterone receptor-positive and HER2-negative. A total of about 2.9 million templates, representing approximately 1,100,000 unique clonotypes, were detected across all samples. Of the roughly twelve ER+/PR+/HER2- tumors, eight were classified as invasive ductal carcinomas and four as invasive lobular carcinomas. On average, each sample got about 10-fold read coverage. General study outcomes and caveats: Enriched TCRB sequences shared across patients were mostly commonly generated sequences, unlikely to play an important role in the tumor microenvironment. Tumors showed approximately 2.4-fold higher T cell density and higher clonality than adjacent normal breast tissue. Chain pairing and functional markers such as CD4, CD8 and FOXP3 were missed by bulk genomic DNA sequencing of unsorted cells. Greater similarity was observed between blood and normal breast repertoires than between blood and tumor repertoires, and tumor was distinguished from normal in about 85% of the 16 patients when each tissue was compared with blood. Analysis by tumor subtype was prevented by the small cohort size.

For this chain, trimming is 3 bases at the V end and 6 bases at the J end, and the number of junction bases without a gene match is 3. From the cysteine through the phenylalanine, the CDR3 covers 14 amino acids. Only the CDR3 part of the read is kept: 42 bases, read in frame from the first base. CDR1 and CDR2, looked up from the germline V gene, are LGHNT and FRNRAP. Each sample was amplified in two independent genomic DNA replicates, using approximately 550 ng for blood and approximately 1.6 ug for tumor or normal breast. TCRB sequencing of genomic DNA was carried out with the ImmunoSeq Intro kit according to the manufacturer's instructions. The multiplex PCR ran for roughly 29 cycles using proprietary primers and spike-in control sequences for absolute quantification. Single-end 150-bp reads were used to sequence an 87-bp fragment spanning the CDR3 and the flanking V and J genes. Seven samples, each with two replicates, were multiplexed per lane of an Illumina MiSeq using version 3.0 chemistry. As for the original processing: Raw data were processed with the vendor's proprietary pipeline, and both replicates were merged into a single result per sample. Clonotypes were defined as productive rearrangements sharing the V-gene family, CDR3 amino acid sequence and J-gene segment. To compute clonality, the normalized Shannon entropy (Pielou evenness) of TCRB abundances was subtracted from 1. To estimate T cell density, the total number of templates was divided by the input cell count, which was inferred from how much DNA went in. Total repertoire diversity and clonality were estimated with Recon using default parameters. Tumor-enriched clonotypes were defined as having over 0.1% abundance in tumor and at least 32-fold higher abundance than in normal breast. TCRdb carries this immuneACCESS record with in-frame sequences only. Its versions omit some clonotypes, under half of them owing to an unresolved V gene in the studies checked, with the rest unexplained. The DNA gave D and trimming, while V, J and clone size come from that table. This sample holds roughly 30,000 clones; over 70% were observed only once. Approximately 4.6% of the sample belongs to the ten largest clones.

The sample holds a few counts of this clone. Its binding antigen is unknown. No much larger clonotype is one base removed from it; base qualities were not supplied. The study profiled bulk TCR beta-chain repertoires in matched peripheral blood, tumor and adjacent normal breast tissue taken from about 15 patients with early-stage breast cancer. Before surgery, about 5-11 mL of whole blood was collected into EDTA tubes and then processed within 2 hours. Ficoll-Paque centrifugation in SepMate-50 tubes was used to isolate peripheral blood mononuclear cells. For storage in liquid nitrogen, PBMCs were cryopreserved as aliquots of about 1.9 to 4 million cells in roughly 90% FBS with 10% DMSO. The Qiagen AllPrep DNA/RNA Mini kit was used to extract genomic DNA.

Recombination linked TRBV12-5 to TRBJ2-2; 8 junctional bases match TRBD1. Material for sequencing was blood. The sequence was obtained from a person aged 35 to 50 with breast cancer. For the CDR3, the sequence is CASGLSGGSGELFF. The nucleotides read TGTGCTAGTGGTTTATCAGGGGGCTCCGGGGAGCTGTTTTTT.